These 14 T cell receptor beta chains were sequenced from one sample in a study of shared T cell receptors in the human thymus. Libraries were prepared by immunoSEQ multiplex PCR; TCRdb keeps only in-frame clonotypes and omits some of them. Of hundreds of thousands of clones detected, 85% to 95% appear once; the ten largest clones hold roughly 0.021%. Sample: thymocytes. Receptors were obtained from a human donor.

V is TRBV6-6 and J is TRBJ2-2; D remains ambiguous. V dropped 7 bases and J dropped 1 base, with 4 bases sitting between them. Germline-derived CDR1 and CDR2 are MNHNY and SVGAGI (reference sequence). The CDR3 extends over 12 amino acids. The CDR3 bases are TGTGCCAGCACTAAGAACACCGGGGAGCTGTTTTTT. As protein: CASTKNTGELFF.

This clone was counted a few times. The CDR3 region is CASSLSQGQSYGYTF. CDR3 sequence (DNA): TGCGCCAGCAGCCTTTCACAGGGACAGAGCTATGGCTACACCTTC. The chain joins TRBV4-1 to TRBJ1-2, with 7 bases identical to TRBD1. V lost 4 bases, J lost 4 bases, and 9 bases stayed unmatched. CDR1 MGHRA and CDR2 YSYEKL come from the germline V gene. The CDR3 spans 15 residues.

The rearrangement uses TRBV7-2 and TRBJ1-2, with D possibly matching TRBD1 (5 bases). V lost 5 bases and J lost 6, with 16 bases in between. The CDR3 covers 14 residues. Germline CDR1 is SGHTA and CDR2 is FQGNSA. CDR3 amino acids: CASSPPRGVDGYTF. CDR3 sequence (DNA): TGTGCCAGCAGCCCCCCCCGGGGCGTCGATGGCTACACCTTC.

The chain employs TRBV14 and TRBJ2-1, with 8 bases lining up with TRBD1. Germline CDR1 reads SGHDN; CDR2 reads FVKESK. V lost 2 bases and J lost 6; bases outside the gene matches: 9. The CDR3 spans 16 residues. CDR3 sequence reads: CASSQTGTGWVNEQFF. The CDR3 nucleotides read TGTGCCAGCAGCCAAACAGGGACAGGATGGGTCAATGAGCAGTTCTTC. The full variable domain, rest sourced from reference TRBV14 and TRBJ2-1, is EAGVTQFPSHSVIEKGQTVTLRCDPISGHDNLYWYRRVMGKEIKFLLHFVKESKQDESGMPNNRFLAERTGGTYSTLKVQPAELEDSGVYFCASSQTGTGWVNEQFFGPGTRLTVL.

This chain uses TRBV7-3 with TRBJ2-1; TRBD2 agrees at 10 bases. V shed 0 bases, J shed 7 bases, and the junction held 6 bases outside the gene matches. The CDR3 consists of 16 residues. CDR1 SGHTA and CDR2 FQGTGA come from the germline V gene. This CDR3 reads CASSLTYTSGTNEQFF. DNA for the CDR3: TGTGCCAGCAGCTTAACGTATACTAGCGGGACGAATGAGCAGTTCTTC.

V usage is TRBV15 and J usage is TRBJ2-5; 7 bases fit TRBD2. Germline V gene lookup returns CDR1 LNHNV and CDR2 YYDKDF (reference sequence). Trimming cost V 4 bases and J 7 bases; bases outside gene matches: 0. The length of the CDR3 is 11 residues. The DNA of the CDR3 is TGTGCCACCAGCACGGGGGGGACCCAGTACTTC. Its protein is CATSTGGTQYF.

The chain combines TRBV6-1 with TRBJ2-1; the match to TRBD1 covers 8 bases. The CDR3 is 16 residues long. V dropped 4 bases and J dropped 0; count of bases not matched to a gene: 5. CDR1 is MNHNS, CDR2 SASEGT, per germline. CDR3 sequence (DNA): TGTGCCAGCAGTGCTTGGACAGGGTGCTCCTACAATGAGCAGTTCTTC. The encoded protein is CASSAWTGCSYNEQFF.

The rearrangement joins TRBV28 to TRBJ2-7; 9 bases line up with TRBD2. V dropped 4 bases and J dropped 7; count of bases not matched to a gene: 11. The CDR3 contains 15 residues. Germline CDR1 is MDHEN and CDR2 is SYDVKM. CDR3 region: CASSSGASGIGEQYF. CDR3 coding DNA: TGTGCCAGCAGTTCGGGGGCTAGCGGGATCGGGGAGCAGTACTTC. Based on the CDR3 plus reference TRBV28 and TRBJ2-7, the full variable domain is DVKVTQSSRYLVKRTGEKVFLECVQDMDHENMFWYRQDPGLGLRLIYFSYDVKMKEKGDIPEGYSVSREKKERFSLILESASTNQTSMYLCASSSGASGIGEQYFGPGTRLTVT.

This rearrangement joins TRBV11-2 to TRBJ2-5; a possible D gene is TRBD1 (6 bases). The J call is in doubt because the DNA end fits TRBJ2-7 better. Germline V lookup: CDR1 SGHAT, CDR2 FQNNGV. This CDR3 is 15 amino acids long. This CDR3 reads CASSLVKGVDYEQYF. The DNA of the CDR3 is TGTGCCAGCAGCTTAGTTAAGGGGGTCGACTACGAGCAGTACTTC.

J is TRBJ1-2 and V is TRBV12-5, with TRBD1 as a possible D gene (5 bases). Looked up from germline, CDR1 is LGHNT and CDR2 is FRNRAP. V dropped 3 bases and J dropped 2 bases, with 16 bases sitting between them. This CDR3 region has 16 residues. The CDR3 DNA sequence: TGTGCTAGTGGTTTTTGTGGTGGGGGTTCCAACTATGGCTACACCTTC. Translated: CASGFCGGGSNYGYTF. The whole variable domain, remainder taken from reference TRBV12-5 and TRBJ1-2, is DARVTQTPRHKVTEMGQEVTMRCQPILGHNTVFWYRQTMMQGLELLAYFRNRAPLDDSGMPKDRFSAEMPDATLATLKIQPSEPRDSAVYFCASGFCGGGSNYGYTFGSGTRLTVV.

The chain combines TRBV4-3 with TRBJ2-3; 9 bases fit TRBD1. The CDR3 sequence is 14 residues long. The V gene's germline CDR1 is LGHNA and CDR2 YSLEER. V was clipped by 5 bases and J by 2 bases; unmatched bases: 2. CDR3 sequence: CASSLQGATDTQYF. The CDR3 nucleotides are TGCGCCAGCAGCTTACAGGGGGCCACAGATACGCAGTATTTT.

In its sample, this clone was seen once. The chain has TRBV6-5 and TRBJ2-7; D is ambiguous. The CDR3 is 16 residues long. Trimming took off 0 bases at V and 3 bases at J, with 15 bases between the two ends. Germline CDR1 reads MNHEY; CDR2 reads SVGAGI. For the CDR3, the DNA is TGTGCCAGCAGTTACTCGAGCGTTGGTACATTCTACGAGCAGTACTTC. It encodes CASSYSSVGTFYEQYF.

The rearrangement uses TRBV5-1 and TRBJ2-2; TRBD2 matches at 9 bases. Germline assignment: CDR1 SGHRS and CDR2 YFSETQ. V was clipped by 4 bases and J by 4 bases; unmatched bases: 8. CDR3 length equals 16 residues. CDR3 amino acids: CASSHQGLAGTGELFF. The CDR3 bases are TGCGCCAGCAGCCACCAGGGACTAGCAGGCACCGGGGAGCTGTTTTTT. Supplemented by reference TRBV5-1 and TRBJ2-2, the full variable domain reads KAGVTQTPRYLIKTRGQQVTLSCSPISGHRSVSWYQQTPGQGLQFLFEYFSETQRNKGNFPGRFSGRQFSNSRSEMNVSTLELGDSALYLCASSHQGLAGTGELFFGEGSRLTVL.

The rearrangement joins TRBV19 to TRBJ2-1; D is perhaps TRBD2 (6 bases). This CDR3 comprises 18 residues. The V end was cut by 5 bases, the J end by 0 bases, with 20 bases between. Germline CDR1 and CDR2: LNHDA and SQIVND (reference sequence). This CDR3 reads CASSSPSSARASYNEQFF. The CDR3 DNA sequence: TGTGCCAGTAGTTCCCCCTCTAGCGCGCGGGCCTCCTACAATGAGCAGTTCTTC. The variable domain in full, completed from reference TRBV19 and TRBJ2-1, reads DGGITQSPKYLFRKEGQNVTLSCEQNLNHDAMYWYRQDPGQGLRLIYYSQIVNDFQKGDIAEGYSVSREKKESFPLTVTSAQKNPTAFYLCASSSPSSARASYNEQFFGPGTRLTVL.